This passage covers 10 T cell receptor beta chains from one sample sequenced in a study of blood T cells in healthy people across ages. A J-beta primer mix and a sample-barcoded 5' primer were used in a second PCR of roughly 6 to 12 cycles. TCRdb re-called the 5' RACE reads through MiXCR, storing one row per CDR3 protein. The table has approximately 800,000 distinct CDR3 sequences, about a quarter seen once; the top ten hold around 3%. The sample was also reused in another study, on T cells of mothers and their children.

The sequenced sample consisted of blood. Receptors were obtained from a boy aged 5 to 17 in good health.

The chain recombines TRBV20-1 with TRBJ1-2; the D is unclear. V lost 8 bases and J 0 bases, leaving 7 bases between the germline ends. The CDR3 runs to 11 residues. Germline loops: CDR1 DFQATT, CDR2 SNEGSKA (reference sequence). The CDR3 DNA reads TGCAGTCAATCCTCTAACTATGGCTACACCTTC. Translated: CSQSSNYGYTF.

This clonotype was seen a few times. This chain uses TRBV6-2 or TRBV6-3 with TRBJ2-7, with 8 bases identical to TRBD1. J gave up 0 bases and V 0 bases, and 7 bases lay outside the gene matches. CDR1 and CDR2 (germline): MNHEY, SVGEGT. This CDR3 is built from 17 residues. The CDR3 sequence: CASSYSRTGKSSYEQYF. The CDR3 bases are TGTGCCAGCAGTTACTCGAGGACAGGGAAGAGCTCCTACGAGCAGTACTTC.

The chain joins TRBV27 to TRBJ2-3, with D hard to call. V was trimmed by 0 bases and J by 2 bases, leaving 6 bases between them. Germline CDR1 is MNHEY and CDR2 is SMNVEV (reference sequence). The CDR3 sequence is 14 residues long. The CDR3: CASSLSVSTDTQYF. DNA of the CDR3: TGTGCCAGCAGTTTATCGGTTTCCACAGATACGCAGTATTTT.

This clonotype was found many times. The rearrangement uses TRBV7-2 and TRBJ1-6; 7 bases match TRBD1. The V gene's germline CDR1 is SGHTA and CDR2 FQGNSA. V was pared by 3 bases and J by 6 bases, with 2 bases of the junction left unmatched. This CDR3 has 14 residues. CDR3 nucleotides: TGTGCCAGCAGCTTGACAGGGAGTAATTCACCCCTCCACTTT. Encoded protein: CASSLTGSNSPLHF. Looking up the rest from reference TRBV7-2 and TRBJ1-6 gives the full variable domain: GAGVSQSPSNKVTEKGKDVELRCDPISGHTALYWYRQSLGQGLEFLIYFQGNSAPDKSGLPSDRFSAERTGGSVSTLTIQRTQQEDSAVYLCASSLTGSNSPLHFGNGTRLTVT.

The rearrangement uses TRBV13 and TRBJ2-7; D not resolved. The V end was cut by 2 bases, the J end by 6 bases, with 11 bases between. There are 13 residues in the CDR3. CDR1 is PRHDT and CDR2 is FYEKMQ in the germline V gene (reference sequence). In nucleotides, the CDR3 is TGTGCCAGCAGCTTACTCACGGCTCGCGAGCAGTACTTC. Its translation: CASSLLTAREQYF.

J is TRBJ2-4 and V is TRBV2; TRBD1 aligns across 8 bases. This CDR3 has 14 residues. The germline V gene has CDR1 SNHLY and CDR2 FYNNEI. After removal of 8 bases from V and 0 bases from J, the junction contained 3 bases not matched to a gene. CDR3 nucleotides: TGTGCCAGCCGACAGGGGCTAGCCAAAAACATTCAGTACTTC. Amino acid sequence: CASRQGLAKNIQYF.

This clonotype was detected a few times. The chain carries TRBV5-1 and TRBJ1-2; the D is unclear. CDR1 SGHRS and CDR2 YFSETQ come from the germline V gene. The V gene lost 1 base and the J gene lost 0 bases, with 4 bases spanning the gap. This CDR3 has 13 amino acids. This CDR3 is CASSLRTNYGYTF. The CDR3, as DNA: TGCGCCAGCAGCTTGCGCACTAACTATGGCTACACCTTC.

The chain is built from TRBV7-6 and TRBJ2-5; 8 bases are shared with TRBD2. J lost 1 base, V lost 6 bases, and 10 bases had no gene match. The CDR3 is 16 residues long. Per germline, CDR1 SGHVS and CDR2 FNYEAQ. CDR3 residues: CASSPGGGSSQETQYF. CDR3 in DNA: TGTGCCAGCAGTCCCGGCGGGGGGTCCTCCCAAGAGACCCAGTACTTC.

In this sample, this clonotype turned up a few times. No DNA is shown, since the ends of the CDR3 on it are uncertain; the CDR3 is the one TCRdb lists. This chain connects TRBV7-3 to TRBJ1-3. Germline V gene data show CDR1 as SGHTA and CDR2 as FQGTGA. The CDR3 sequence runs 13 residues, both termini included. The CDR3 reads CASSFGPGNTAYF.

This clonotype was picked up one time. The rearrangement joins TRBV30 to TRBJ1-4; no definite D call. The length of the CDR3 is 12 residues. Germline loops: CDR1 GTSNPN, CDR2 SVGIG (reference sequence). With 4 bases removed from V and 3 bases from J, the gap between germline ends came to 6 bases. The CDR3 region is CAWKRANEKLFF. The CDR3 nucleotides read TGTGCCTGGAAAAGGGCTAATGAAAAACTGTTTTTT.